The sequence of this TCR beta chain was determined in a study of T cells in Graves' hyperthyroidism and ophthalmopathy. Study-wide background: Peripheral blood was acquired at first diagnosis, ahead of any therapy whatsoever. Study-wide results and limits: Most clonotypes expanded in the thyroid (above 0.001) were also present in blood.

As to this clonotype: Antigen: not known.

There are 13 residues in the CDR3. The V and J ends lost 8 bases and 3 bases respectively, with 16 bases between them. Germline-derived CDR1 and CDR2 are SQVTM and ANQGSEA. The CDR3 regions of TCR beta were amplified from RNA transcripts. Primed by the HTBI set, a first-round RT-PCR was run on the TCR CDR3. TCRdb re-analysed the multiplex PCR reads in MiXCR, keeping a single row per CDR3 protein. The sample records 300,000 to 450,000 distinct CDR3 sequences, roughly 25% being singletons. Sequencing was performed on blood. This clonotype originated in a man aged 50 or older with Graves' hyperthyroidism. The genes are TRBV29-1 and TRBJ2-5; no clear D gene. The CDR3 here is CSTNGPLEETQYF. CDR3 sequence (DNA): TGCAGCACGAACGGGCCCCTTGAAGAGACCCAGTACTTC.